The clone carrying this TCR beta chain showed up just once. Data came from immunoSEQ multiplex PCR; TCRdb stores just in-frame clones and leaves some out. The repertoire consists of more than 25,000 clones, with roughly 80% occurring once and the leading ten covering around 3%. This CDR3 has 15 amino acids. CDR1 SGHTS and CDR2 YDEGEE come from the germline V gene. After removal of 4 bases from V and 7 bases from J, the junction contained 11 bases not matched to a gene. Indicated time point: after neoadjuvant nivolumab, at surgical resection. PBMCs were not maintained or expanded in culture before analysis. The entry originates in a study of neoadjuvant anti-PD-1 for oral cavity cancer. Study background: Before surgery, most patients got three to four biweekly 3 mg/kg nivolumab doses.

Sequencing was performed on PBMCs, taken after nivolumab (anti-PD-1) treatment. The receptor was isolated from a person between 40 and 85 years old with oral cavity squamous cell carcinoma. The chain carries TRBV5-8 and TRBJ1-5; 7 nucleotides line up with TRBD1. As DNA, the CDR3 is TGTGCCAGCAGCCCTTACAGGGGACTGAGGCAGCCCCAGCATTTT. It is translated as CASSPYRGLRQPQHF.